This T cell receptor (beta chain) was sequenced in a study of shared clonotypes between healthy human individuals (dated by TCRdb to 2019 to 2021). A note on the overall study: The cohort included three men and a couple of women between 18 and 49 years of age. Per donor, leukapheresis produced somewhere between about 0.85 and 9.5 billion PBMCs. For each donor, three plates each were used for CD4 naive and CD4 memory, two plates were used for CD8 naive, and one plate was used for CD8 memory. To estimate repertoire size and how much clonotypes are shared between individuals, the study performed deep sequencing of blood TCR repertoires from about five healthy adults. To increase sequencing depth and limit assay-specific biases, different laboratories used diverse techniques to prepare libraries and sequence TCR repertoires. Overall study results and their limits: Higher generation probabilities were observed for clonotypes shared by all four sorted-subset donors than for non-shared clonotypes. Because the study included a small number of donors, the genetic and exposure-history diversity represented was limited. Estimated clonotype richness was generally larger for naive than for memory subsets. Based on pairwise subsampling, the degree of clonotype sharing among donors was expected to be affected by sequencing depth. Incomplete sequencing was indicated by rarefaction of sorted-subset datasets, despite the large sequencing depth. About 5% of naive CD4, roughly 3.6% of naive CD8, about 2.4% of memory CD4, and around 0.42% of memory CD8 clonotypes were shared across several donors. Only blood was sampled, and tissue TCR repertoires likely differ from those in blood.

This clone has a single count. This receptor's antigen is unknown. Within one base of it there is no much larger clone, and no base qualities were kept. Healthy HIV-negative adults with no recently reported acute infections or vaccinations were included as donors. Every donor was a Caucasian adult living in Nashville, Tennessee, USA. CD4+ T cells were enriched by magnetic negative selection; naive cells were then positively selected on CD45RA, and the negative fraction formed the memory subset. After blood collection by leukapheresis, PBMCs were isolated using Ficoll-Histopaque density gradient centrifugation and then cryopreserved in the vapor phase of liquid nitrogen. Purity and quantity of every magnetically sorted T cell population were checked by analytical flow cytometry. Genomic DNA was isolated from every sorted fraction and measured by UV absorbance on a Nanodrop 2000c. Using the deep immunoSEQ assay, TCR CDR3 regions were amplified from genomic DNA by multiplex PCR. For each cell subset, the extracted genomic DNA was distributed evenly across all wells of several immunoSEQ 96-well plates, and each plate served as one replicate. For sorted subsets, approximately 200 ng of genomic DNA, equivalent to some 30,000 T cell genomes, went into each replicate PCR. Purified libraries were measured with a Qubit 3.0 fluorometer, size-checked on a Bioanalyzer 2100, and measured again with the KAPA Library Quantification kit. Each immunoSEQ 96-well plate was sequenced on its own single-read 150-cycle Illumina NextSeq 550 flow cell. Per the source publication's procedure: The immunoSEQ output contained only junctional sequences without quality scores, so filtering could not match that applied to full-length reads. To assign V/J genes and CDR3, sequences were annotated using PyIR, a Python wrapper for IgBLAST v1.9, with IMGT germline references. Reads were removed for weak V/J assignments (E-value above 1e-6), missing CDR3, stop codons, out-of-frame junctions, or ambiguous translated residues. V3J clonotypes were defined by identical inferred V gene, J gene, and CDR3 amino acid sequence. Percentage overlap between repertoires was computed as shared unique clonotypes divided by the size of the smaller repertoire. Three approaches were used to assess repertoire richness: RTK rarefaction, the Chao1 estimator, and Recon v2.1 estimates of unobserved clonotypes. OLGA was used to compute generation probabilities for all TCRbeta clonotypes that the gDNA method yielded from a few donors. TCRdb provides this immuneACCESS table in a form limited to in-frame rearrangements. Some clones are lacking; in checked studies, under half of them reflect an unresolved V gene, and why the rest are absent is not known. V, J and clone size were drawn from that table, and D and trimming were deduced from the DNA. In all, the sample holds a few hundred thousand clones, and more than 95% of those were seen once. Clones ranked in the top ten supply 0.057% of the sample.

The sample comprised naive CD4+ T cells sorted from blood. Interpreted using the paper, the cell subset or site label stands for: CD45RA+ positively selected. This receptor was taken from a woman aged 25 to 39 in good health.

The CDR3 sequence is CASRMDPGAMNTEAFF. The DNA reads as follows: TGTGCCAGCAGGATGGACCCAGGGGCGATGAACACTGAAGCTTTCTTT. The chain uses TRBV2 and TRBJ1-1, and the D gene may be TRBD1, 6 bases matching. From the germline V gene, CDR1 is SNHLY and CDR2 is FYNNEI. The CDR3 holds 16 amino acids from the cysteine to the phenylalanine. Of the read, only the CDR3 DNA is kept; its 48 bases are in frame from base 1. V was cut back by 6 bases and J by 0 bases, leaving a gap of 17 bases between them.